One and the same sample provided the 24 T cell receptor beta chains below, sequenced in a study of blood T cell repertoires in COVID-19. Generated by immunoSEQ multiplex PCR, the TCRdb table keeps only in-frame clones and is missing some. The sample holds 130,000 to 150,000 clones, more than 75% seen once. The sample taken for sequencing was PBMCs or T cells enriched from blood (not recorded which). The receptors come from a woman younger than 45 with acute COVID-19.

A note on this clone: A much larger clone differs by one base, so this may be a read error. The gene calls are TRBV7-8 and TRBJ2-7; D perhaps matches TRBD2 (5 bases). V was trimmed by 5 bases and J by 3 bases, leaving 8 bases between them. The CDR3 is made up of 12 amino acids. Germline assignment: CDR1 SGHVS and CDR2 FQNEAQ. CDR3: CASSPGYYEQYF. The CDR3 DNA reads TGTGCCAGCAGCCCGGGATACTACGAGCAGTACTTC.

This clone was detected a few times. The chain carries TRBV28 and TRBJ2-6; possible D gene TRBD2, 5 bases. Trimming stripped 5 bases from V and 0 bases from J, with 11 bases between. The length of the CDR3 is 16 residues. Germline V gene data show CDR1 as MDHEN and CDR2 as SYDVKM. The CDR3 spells CASSLGRGSGANVLTF. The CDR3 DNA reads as TGTGCCAGCAGTCTCGGACGGGGCTCTGGGGCCAACGTCCTGACTTTC.

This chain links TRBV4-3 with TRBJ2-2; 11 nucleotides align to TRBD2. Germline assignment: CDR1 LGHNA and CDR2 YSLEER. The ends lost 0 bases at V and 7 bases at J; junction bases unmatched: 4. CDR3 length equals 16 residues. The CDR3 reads CASSQDWLAGGGELFF. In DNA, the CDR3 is TGCGCCAGCAGCCAAGATTGGCTAGCGGGAGGCGGGGAGCTGTTTTTT.

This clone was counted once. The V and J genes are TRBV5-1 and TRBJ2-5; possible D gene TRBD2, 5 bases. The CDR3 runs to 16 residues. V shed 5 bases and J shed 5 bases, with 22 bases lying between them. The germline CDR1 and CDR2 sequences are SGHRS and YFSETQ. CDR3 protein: CASSYTLGGWEETQYF. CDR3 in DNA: TGCGCCAGCAGTTACACCCTCGGTGGGTGGGAGGAGACCCAGTACTTC.

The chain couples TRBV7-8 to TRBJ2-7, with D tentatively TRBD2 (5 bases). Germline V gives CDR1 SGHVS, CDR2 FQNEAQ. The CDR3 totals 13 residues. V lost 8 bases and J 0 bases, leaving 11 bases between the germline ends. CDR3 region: CASGLANSYEQYF. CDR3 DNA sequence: TGTGCCAGCGGACTCGCAAACTCCTACGAGCAGTACTTC.

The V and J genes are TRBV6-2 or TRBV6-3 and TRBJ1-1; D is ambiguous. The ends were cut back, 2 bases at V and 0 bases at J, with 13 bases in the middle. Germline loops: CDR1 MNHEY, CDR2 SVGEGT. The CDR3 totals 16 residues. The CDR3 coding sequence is TGTGCCAGCAGTTACGTAAGAGGTCCCATGAACACTGAAGCTTTCTTT. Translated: CASSYVRGPMNTEAFF.

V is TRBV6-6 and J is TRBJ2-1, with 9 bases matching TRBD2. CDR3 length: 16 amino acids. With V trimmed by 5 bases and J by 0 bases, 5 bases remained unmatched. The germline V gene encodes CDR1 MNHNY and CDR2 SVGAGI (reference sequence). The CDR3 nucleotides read TGTGCCAGCAGTCGCCCGACTAGCGGCTCCTACAATGAGCAGTTCTTC. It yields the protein CASSRPTSGSYNEQFF.

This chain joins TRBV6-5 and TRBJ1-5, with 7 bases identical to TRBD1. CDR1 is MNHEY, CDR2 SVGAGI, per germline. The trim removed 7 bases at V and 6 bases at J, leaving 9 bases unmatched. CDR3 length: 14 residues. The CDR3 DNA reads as TGTGCCAGCAAGTTTTCAGGGGGTACTCAGCCCCAGCATTTT. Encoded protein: CASKFSGGTQPQHF.

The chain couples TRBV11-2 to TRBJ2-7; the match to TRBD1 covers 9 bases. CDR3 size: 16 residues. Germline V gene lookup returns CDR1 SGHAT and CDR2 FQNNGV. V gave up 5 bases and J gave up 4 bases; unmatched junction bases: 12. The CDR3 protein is CASSPLERTGVYEQYF. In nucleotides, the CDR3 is TGTGCCAGCAGCCCCCTGGAGCGGACAGGGGTATACGAGCAGTACTTC.

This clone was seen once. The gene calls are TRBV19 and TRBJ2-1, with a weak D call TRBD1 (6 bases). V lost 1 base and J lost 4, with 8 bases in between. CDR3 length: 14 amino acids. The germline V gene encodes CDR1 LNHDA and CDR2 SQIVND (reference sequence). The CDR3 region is CASSIGQEYNEQFF. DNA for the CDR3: TGTGCCAGTAGTATAGGACAGGAGTACAATGAGCAGTTCTTC.

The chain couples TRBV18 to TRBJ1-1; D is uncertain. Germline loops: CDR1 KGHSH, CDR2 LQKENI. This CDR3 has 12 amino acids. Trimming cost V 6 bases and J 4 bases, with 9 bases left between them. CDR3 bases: TGTGCCAGCTCCCGGGTTGCCACTGAAGCTTTCTTT. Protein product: CASSRVATEAFF.

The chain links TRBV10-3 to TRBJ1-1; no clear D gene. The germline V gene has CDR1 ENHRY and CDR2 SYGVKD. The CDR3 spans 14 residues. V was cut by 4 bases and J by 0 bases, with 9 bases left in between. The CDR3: CAISGVEMNTEAFF. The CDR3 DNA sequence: TGTGCCATCAGTGGAGTTGAGATGAACACTGAAGCTTTCTTT.

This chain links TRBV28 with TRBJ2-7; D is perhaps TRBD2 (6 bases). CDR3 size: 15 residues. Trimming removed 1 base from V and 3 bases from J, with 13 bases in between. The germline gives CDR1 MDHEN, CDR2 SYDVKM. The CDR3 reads CASSLSGGVVYEQYF. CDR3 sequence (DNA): TGTGCCAGCAGTTTATCCGGGGGAGTCGTCTACGAGCAGTACTTC. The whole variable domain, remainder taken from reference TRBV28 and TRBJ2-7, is DVKVTQSSRYLVKRTGEKVFLECVQDMDHENMFWYRQDPGLGLRLIYFSYDVKMKEKGDIPEGYSVSREKKERFSLILESASTNQTSMYLCASSLSGGVVYEQYFGPGTRLTVT.

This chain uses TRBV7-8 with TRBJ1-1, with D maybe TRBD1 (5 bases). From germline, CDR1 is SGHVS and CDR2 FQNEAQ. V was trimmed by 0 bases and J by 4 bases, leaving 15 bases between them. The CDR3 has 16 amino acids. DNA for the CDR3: TGTGCCAGCAGCTTAGCGTCAACGGGGGGACTCACTGAAGCTTTCTTT. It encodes CASSLASTGGLTEAFF.

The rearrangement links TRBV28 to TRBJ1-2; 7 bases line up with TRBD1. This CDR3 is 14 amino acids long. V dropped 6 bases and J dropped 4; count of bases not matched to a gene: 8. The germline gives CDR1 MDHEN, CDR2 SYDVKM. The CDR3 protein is CASRGIDRAYGYTF. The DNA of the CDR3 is TGTGCCAGCAGAGGGATTGACAGGGCCTATGGCTACACCTTC.

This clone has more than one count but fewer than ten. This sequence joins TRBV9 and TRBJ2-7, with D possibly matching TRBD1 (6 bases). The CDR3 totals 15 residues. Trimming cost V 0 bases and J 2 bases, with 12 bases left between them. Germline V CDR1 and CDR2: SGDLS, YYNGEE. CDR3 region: CASSVDSQGTYEQYF. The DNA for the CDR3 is TGTGCCAGCAGCGTAGATTCGCAGGGGACCTACGAGCAGTACTTC. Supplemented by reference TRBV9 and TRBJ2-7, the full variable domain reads DSGVTQTPKHLITATGQRVTLRCSPRSGDLSVYWYQQSLDQGLQFLIQYYNGEERAKGNILERFSAQQFPDLHSELNLSSLELGDSALYFCASSVDSQGTYEQYFGPGTRLTVT.

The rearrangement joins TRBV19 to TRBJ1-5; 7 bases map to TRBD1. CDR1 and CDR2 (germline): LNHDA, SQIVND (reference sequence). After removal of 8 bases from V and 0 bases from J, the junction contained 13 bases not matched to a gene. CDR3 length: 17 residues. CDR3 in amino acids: CASHRTSGQHSNQPQHF. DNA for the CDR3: TGTGCCAGTCATAGAACATCGGGACAGCATAGCAATCAGCCCCAGCATTTT.

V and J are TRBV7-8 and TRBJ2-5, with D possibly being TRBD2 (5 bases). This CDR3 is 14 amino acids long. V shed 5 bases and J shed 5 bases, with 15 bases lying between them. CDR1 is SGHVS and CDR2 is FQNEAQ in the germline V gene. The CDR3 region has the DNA TGTGCCAGCAGCCTGAGGGTGGGGATGGAGACCCAGTACTTC. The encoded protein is CASSLRVGMETQYF.

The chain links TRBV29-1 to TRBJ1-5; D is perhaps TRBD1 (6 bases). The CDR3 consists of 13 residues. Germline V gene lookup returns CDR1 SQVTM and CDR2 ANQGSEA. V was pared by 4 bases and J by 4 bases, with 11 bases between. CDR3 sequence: CSVVGGVNQPQHF. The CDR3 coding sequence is TGCAGCGTTGTTGGGGGCGTAAATCAGCCCCAGCATTTT.

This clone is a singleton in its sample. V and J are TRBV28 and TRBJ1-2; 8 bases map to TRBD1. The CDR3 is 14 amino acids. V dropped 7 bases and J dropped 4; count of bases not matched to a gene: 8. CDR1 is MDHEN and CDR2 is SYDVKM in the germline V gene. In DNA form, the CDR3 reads TGTGCCAGCACGGGCCAGGGGGCATCCTATGGCTACACCTTC. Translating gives CASTGQGASYGYTF.

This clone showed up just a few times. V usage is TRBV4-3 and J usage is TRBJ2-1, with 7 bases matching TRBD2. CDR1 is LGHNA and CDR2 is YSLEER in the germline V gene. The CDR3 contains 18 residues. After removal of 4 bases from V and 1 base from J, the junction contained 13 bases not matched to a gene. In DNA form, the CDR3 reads TGCGCCAGCAGCCCTGCCCCTGGCGGGAGCGGGTCCTACAATGAGCAGTTCTTC. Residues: CASSPAPGGSGSYNEQFF.

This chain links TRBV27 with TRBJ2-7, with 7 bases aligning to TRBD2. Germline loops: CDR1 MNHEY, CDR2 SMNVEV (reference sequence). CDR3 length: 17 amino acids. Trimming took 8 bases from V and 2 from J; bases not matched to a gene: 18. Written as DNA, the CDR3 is TGTGCCAGCGGCTCCTTGATAGCGGGCCAACCTGCCTACGAGCAGTACTTC. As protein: CASGSLIAGQPAYEQYF.

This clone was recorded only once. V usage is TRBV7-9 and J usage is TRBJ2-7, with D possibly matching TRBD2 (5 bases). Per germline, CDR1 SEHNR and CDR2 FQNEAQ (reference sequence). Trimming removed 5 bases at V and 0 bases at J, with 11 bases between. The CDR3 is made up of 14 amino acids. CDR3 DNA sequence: TGTGCCAGCAGCAACGTCGCGGGCTCCTACGAGCAGTACTTC. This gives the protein CASSNVAGSYEQYF.

CDR3 residues: CSVDRVNYGYTF. CDR3 bases: TGCAGCGTTGACAGGGTAAACTATGGCTACACCTTC. The J gene is TRBJ1-2, the V gene TRBV29-1; the D gene is possibly TRBD1 (5 bases). Trimming stripped 3 bases from V and 2 bases from J, with 7 bases between. Germline CDR1 reads SQVTM; CDR2 reads ANQGSEA. There are 12 residues in the CDR3.